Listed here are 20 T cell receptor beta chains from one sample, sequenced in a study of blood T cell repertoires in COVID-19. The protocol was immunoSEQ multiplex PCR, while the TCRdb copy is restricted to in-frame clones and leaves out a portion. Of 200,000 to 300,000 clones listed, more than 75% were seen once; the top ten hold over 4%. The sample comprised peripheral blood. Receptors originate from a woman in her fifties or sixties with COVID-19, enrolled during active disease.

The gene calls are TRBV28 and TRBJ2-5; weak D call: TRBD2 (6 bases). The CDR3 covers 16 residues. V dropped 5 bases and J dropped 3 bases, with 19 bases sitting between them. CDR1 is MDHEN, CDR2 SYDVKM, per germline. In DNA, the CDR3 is TGTGCCAGCAGTCTTTTGGCGGGACTTTTCAAAGAGACCCAGTACTTC. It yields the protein CASSLLAGLFKETQYF.

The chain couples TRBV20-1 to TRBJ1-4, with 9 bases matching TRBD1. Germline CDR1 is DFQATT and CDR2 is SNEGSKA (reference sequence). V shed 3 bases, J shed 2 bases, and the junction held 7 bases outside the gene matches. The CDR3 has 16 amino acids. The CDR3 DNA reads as TGCAGTGCTAGTATTACAGGGGGCGTCACTAATGAAAAACTGTTTTTT. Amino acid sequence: CSASITGGVTNEKLFF.

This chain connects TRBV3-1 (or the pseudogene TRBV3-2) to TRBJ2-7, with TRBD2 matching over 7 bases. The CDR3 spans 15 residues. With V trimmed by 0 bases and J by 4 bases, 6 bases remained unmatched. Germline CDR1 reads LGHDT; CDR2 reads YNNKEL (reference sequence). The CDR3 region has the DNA TGTGCCAGCAGCCAAGATCTTGTACTAGCGTACGAGCAGTACTTC. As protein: CASSQDLVLAYEQYF.

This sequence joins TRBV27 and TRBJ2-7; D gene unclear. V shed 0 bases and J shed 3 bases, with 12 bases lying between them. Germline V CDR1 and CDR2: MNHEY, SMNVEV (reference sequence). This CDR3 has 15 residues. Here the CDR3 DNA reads TGTGCCAGCAGTTTATCAGTGCTGGGCAACTACGAGCAGTACTTC. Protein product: CASSLSVLGNYEQYF.

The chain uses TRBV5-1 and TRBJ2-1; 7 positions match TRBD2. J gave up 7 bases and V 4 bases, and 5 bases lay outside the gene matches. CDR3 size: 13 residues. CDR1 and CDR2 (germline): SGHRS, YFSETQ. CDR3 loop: CASSVVGGNEQFF. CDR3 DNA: TGCGCCAGCAGCGTCGTCGGGGGGAATGAGCAGTTCTTC.

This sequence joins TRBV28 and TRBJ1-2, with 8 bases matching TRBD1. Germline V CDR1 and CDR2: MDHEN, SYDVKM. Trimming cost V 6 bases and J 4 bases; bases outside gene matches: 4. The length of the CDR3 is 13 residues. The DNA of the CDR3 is TGTGCCAGCAGATCAGGGGGCTTCTATGGCTACACCTTC. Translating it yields CASRSGGFYGYTF.

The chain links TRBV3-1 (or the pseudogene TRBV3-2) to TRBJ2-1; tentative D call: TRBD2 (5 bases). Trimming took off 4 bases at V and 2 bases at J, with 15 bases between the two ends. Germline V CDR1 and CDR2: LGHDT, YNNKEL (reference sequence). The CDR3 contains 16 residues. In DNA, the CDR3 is TGTGCCAGCAGCCCGGGGAGTACTTCTCCCTACAATGAGCAGTTCTTC. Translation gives CASSPGSTSPYNEQFF.

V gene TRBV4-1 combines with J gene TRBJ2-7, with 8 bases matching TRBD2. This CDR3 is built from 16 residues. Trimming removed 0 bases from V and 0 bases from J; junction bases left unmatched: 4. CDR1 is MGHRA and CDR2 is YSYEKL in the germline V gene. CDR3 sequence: CASSQDYGRASYEQYF. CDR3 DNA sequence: TGCGCCAGCAGCCAAGACTACGGGAGGGCCTCCTACGAGCAGTACTTC.

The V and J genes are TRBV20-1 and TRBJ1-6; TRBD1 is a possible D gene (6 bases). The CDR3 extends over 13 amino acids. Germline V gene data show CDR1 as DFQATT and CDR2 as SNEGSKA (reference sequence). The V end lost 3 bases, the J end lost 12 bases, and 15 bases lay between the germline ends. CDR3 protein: CSASRQGGGPLHF. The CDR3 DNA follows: TGCAGTGCTAGTCGGCAGGGAGGGGGACCCCTCCACTTT.

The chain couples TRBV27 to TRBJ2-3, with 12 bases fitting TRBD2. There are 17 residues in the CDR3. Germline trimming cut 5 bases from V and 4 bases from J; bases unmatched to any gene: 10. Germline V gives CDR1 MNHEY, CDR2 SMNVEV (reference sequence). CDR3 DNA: TGTGCCAGCAGTATCCCTCCTAGCGGGAGGGCCTCAGATACGCAGTATTTT. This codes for CASSIPPSGRASDTQYF.

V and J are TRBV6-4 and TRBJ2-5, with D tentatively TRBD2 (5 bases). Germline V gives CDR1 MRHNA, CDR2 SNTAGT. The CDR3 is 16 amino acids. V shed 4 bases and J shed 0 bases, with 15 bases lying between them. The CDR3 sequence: CASSGGLALYQETQYF. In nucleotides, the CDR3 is TGTGCCAGCAGTGGAGGGCTAGCCTTGTACCAAGAGACCCAGTACTTC.

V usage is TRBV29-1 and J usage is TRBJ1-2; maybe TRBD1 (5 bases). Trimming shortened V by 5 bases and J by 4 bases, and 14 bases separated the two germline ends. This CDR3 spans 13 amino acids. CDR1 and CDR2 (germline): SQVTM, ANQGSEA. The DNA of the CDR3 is TGCAGCGTTCAAAGTGGGGCGTCCTATGGCTACACCTTC. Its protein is CSVQSGASYGYTF.

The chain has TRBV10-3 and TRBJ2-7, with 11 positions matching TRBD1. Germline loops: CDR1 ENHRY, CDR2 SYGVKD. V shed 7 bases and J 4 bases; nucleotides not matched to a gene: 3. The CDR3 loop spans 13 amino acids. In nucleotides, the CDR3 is TGTGCCATCAAAGGGACAGGGGGTTACGAGCAGTACTTC. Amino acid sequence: CAIKGTGGYEQYF.

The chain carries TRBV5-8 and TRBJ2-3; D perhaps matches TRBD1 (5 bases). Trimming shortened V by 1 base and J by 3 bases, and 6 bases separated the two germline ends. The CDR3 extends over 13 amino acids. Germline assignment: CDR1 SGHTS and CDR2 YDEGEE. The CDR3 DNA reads TGTGCCAGCAGCTTGCAGGGAACAGATACGCAGTATTTT. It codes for CASSLQGTDTQYF. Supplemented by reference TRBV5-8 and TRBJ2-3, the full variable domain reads EAGVTQSPTHLIKTRGQQATLRCSPISGHTSVYWYQQALGLGLQFLLWYDEGEERNRGNFPPRFSGRQFPNYSSELNVNALELEDSALYLCASSLQGTDTQYFGPGTRLTVL.

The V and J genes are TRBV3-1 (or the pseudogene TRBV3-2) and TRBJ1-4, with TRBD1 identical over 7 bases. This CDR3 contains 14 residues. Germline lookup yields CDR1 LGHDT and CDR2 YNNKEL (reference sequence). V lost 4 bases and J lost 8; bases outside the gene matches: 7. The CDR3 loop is CASSRGGTAEKLFF. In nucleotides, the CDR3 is TGTGCCAGCAGCCGAGGCGGGACAGCCGAAAAACTGTTTTTT.

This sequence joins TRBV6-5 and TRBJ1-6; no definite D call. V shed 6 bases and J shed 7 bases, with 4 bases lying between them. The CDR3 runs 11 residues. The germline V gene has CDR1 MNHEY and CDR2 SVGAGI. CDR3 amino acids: CASRANSPLHF. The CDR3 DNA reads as TGTGCCAGCAGAGCCAATTCACCCCTCCACTTT.

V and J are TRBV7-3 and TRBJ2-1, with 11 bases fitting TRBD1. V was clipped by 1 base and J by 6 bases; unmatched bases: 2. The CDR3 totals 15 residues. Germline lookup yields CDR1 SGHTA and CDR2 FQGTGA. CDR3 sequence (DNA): TGTGCCAGCAGCTTAAGTGGACAGGGGGCCAATGAGCAGTTCTTC. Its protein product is CASSLSGQGANEQFF.

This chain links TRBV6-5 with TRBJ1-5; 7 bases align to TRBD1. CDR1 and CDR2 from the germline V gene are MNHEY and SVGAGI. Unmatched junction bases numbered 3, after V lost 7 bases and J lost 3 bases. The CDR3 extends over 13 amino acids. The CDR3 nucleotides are TGTGCCAGCAAGGGACAGTTCAATCAGCCCCAGCATTTT. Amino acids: CASKGQFNQPQHF.

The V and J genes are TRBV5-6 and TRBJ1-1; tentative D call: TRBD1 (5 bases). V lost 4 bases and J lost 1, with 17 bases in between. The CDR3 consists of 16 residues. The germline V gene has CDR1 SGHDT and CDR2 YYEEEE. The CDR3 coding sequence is TGTGCCAGCAGCCGGGTCTCTGTCGGGGGGAACACTGAAGCTTTCTTT. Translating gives CASSRVSVGGNTEAFF.

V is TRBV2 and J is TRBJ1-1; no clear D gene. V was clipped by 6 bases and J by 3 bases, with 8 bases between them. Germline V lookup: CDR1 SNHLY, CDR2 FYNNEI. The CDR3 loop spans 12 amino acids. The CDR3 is CASREDDTEAFF. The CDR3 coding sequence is TGTGCCAGCAGGGAGGACGACACTGAAGCTTTCTTT.